A selection of T cell receptor beta chains follows, all from one sample in a study of T cell responses to AZD1222 COVID-19 vaccine. Clones were sequenced by immunoSEQ multiplex PCR, and TCRdb holds only the in-frame ones, with some missing. In the table there are approximately 110,000 clones, more than 70% of which are singletons. Material: peripheral blood, obtained on day 0 of AZD1222 vaccination. Every receptor here comes from an adult in good health. Each CDR3 is given with its conserved first and last residue. A D gene is named only where the DNA matches it firmly. Size values are once, few and many counts, or a class for expanded clones, and some rows have none.

CDR3: CASSPTKDPRATGELFF
DNA: TGTGCCAGCAGCCCAACCAAAGACCCGCGGGCCACCGGGGAGCTGTTTTTT
J: TRBJ2-2
D: NA
size: few
V: TRBV5-4

CDR3: CASSQAGGYTGELFF
DNA: TGCGCCAGCAGCCAAGCGGGGGGATACACCGGGGAGCTGTTTTTT
J: TRBJ2-2
D: TRBD2
size: NA
V: TRBV4-3

CDR3: CASSSQGLLGLFF
DNA: TGTGCCAGCAGCTCCCAGGGACTTCTAGGGCTGTTTTTT
J: TRBJ2-2
D: NA
size: NA
V: TRBV7-8

CDR3: CSAPGTPNTGELFF
DNA: TGCAGCGCCCCCGGGACCCCGAACACCGGGGAGCTGTTTTTT
J: TRBJ2-2
D: NA
size: NA
V: TRBV29-1

CDR3: CASSFTGTGYSPLHF
DNA: TGTGCCAGCAGTTTCACCGGGACAGGATATTCACCCCTCCACTTT
J: TRBJ1-6
D: TRBD1
size: NA
V: TRBV6-5

CDR3: CASSLGSGDPQFF
DNA: TGTGCCAGCAGCTTGGGCTCGGGGGATCCGCAGTTCTTC
J: TRBJ2-1
D: NA
size: NA
V: TRBV11-3

CDR3: CASSQNPGEEREKLFF
DNA: TGTGCCAGCTCACAAAACCCCGGGGAAGAGAGGGAAAAACTGTTTTTT
J: TRBJ1-4
D: NA
size: NA
V: TRBV18

CDR3: CASSERTGEAFF
DNA: TGTGCCAGCAGTGAAAGGACGGGTGAAGCTTTCTTT
J: TRBJ1-1
D: NA
size: NA
V: TRBV6-1

CDR3: CASSLPMGARGLFF
DNA: TGTGCCAGTAGTCTCCCGATGGGGGCAAGGGGGCTATTCTTC
J: TRBJ2-1
D: TRBD1
size: NA
V: TRBV19

CDR3: CASSSGTSTDTQYF
DNA: TGCGCCAGCTCCTCGGGGACTAGCACAGATACGCAGTATTTT
J: TRBJ2-3
D: NA
size: NA
V: TRBV5-1

CDR3: CAWSQLGLEGNEQFF
DNA: TGTGCCTGGAGTCAGCTAGGACTAGAGGGAAATGAGCAGTTCTTC
J: TRBJ2-1
D: TRBD2
size: NA
V: TRBV30

CDR3: CASSAGTGSTDTQYF
DNA: TGTGCCAGCAGTGCCGGGACAGGTAGCACAGATACGCAGTATTTT
J: TRBJ2-3
D: TRBD1
size: NA
V: TRBV28

CDR3: CATIAGGLDTQYF
DNA: TGTGCGACGATCGCGGGGGGATTAGATACGCAGTATTTT
J: TRBJ2-3
D: TRBD2
size: NA
V: TRBV6-5

CDR3: CASTYYSNQPQHF
DNA: TGTGCCAGCACCTATTATAGCAATCAGCCCCAGCATTTT
J: TRBJ1-5
D: NA
size: NA
V: TRBV2

CDR3: CAISLLQALMSSYNSPLHF
DNA: TGTGCCATCAGCCTCTTACAGGCCTTGATGAGCTCCTATAATTCACCCCTCCACTTT
J: TRBJ1-6
D: NA
size: NA
V: TRBV10-3

CDR3: CASGIMNTEAFF
DNA: TGTGCCAGCGGGATTATGAACACTGAAGCTTTCTTT
J: TRBJ1-1
D: NA
size: NA
V: TRBV28

CDR3: CASSFLDRANTEAFF
DNA: TGTGCCAGCAGTTTCCTAGACAGAGCGAACACTGAAGCTTTCTTT
J: TRBJ1-1
D: NA
size: NA
V: TRBV28

CDR3: CASSLVAGISYNEQFF
DNA: TGCGCCAGCAGCCTAGTAGCGGGAATCTCCTACAATGAGCAGTTCTTC
J: TRBJ2-1
D: TRBD2
size: NA
V: TRBV5-1

CDR3: CATSTAGSQFF
DNA: TGTGCCACCAGCACAGCCGGGAGTCAGTTCTTC
J: TRBJ2-1
D: NA
size: NA
V: TRBV15

CDR3: CAWSVTGSLGGETQYF
DNA: TGTGCCTGGAGTGTGACAGGGTCGTTGGGGGGAGAGACCCAGTACTTC
J: TRBJ2-5
D: NA
size: NA
V: TRBV30

CDR3: CASSDPDHGYTF
DNA: TGTGCCAGCAGTGACCCTGACCATGGCTACACCTTC
J: TRBJ1-2
D: NA
size: NA
V: TRBV6-4

CDR3: CASSPENTQYF
DNA: TGTGCCAGCAGCCCTGAGAATACGCAGTATTTT
J: TRBJ2-3
D: NA
size: NA
V: TRBV7-8

CDR3: CASWVSSRFADTQYF
DNA: TGTGCCAGCTGGGTCTCTAGTCGGTTCGCAGATACGCAGTATTTT
J: TRBJ2-3
D: NA
size: NA
V: TRBV2

CDR3: CASSFPTGFEYF
DNA: TGTGCCAGCAGCTTTCCGACAGGGTTTGAGTACTTC
J: TRBJ2-4
D: TRBD1
size: NA
V: TRBV5-6

CDR3: CASSQGRDSEAFF
DNA: TGTGCCAGCAGCCAAGGCCGGGACAGTGAAGCTTTCTTT
J: TRBJ1-1
D: TRBD1
size: NA
V: TRBV3-1/TRBV3-2

CDR3: CASSVGGLDGYTQYF
DNA: TGTGCCAGCAGCGTAGGGGGACTGGATGGATATACGCAGTATTTT
J: TRBJ2-3
D: NA
size: NA
V: TRBV9

CDR3: CASSITGTSENSQFF
DNA: TGCGCCAGCAGCATCACCGGGACTAGCGAAAATTCTCAGTTCTTC
J: TRBJ2-1
D: TRBD2
size: NA
V: TRBV5-1

CDR3: CASSNGQFHSTDTQYF
DNA: TGTGCCAGCAGTAATGGACAATTCCACAGCACAGATACGCAGTATTTT
J: TRBJ2-3
D: NA
size: NA
V: TRBV5-6

CDR3: CASSQRGVEGGYTF
DNA: TGTGCCTCCTCACAGCGAGGGGTTGAAGGAGGCTACACCTTC
J: TRBJ1-2
D: NA
size: NA
V: TRBV6-5

CDR3: CASSPREGPNGYTF
DNA: TGTGCCAGCAGCCCGCGGGAGGGGCCGAATGGCTACACCTTC
J: TRBJ1-2
D: NA
size: NA
V: TRBV7-9

CDR3: CASSHGEIYYEQYF
DNA: TGTGCCAGCAGCCACGGGGAGATTTACTACGAGCAGTACTTC
J: TRBJ2-7
D: NA
size: NA
V: TRBV9

CDR3: CASSSSNEQFF
DNA: TGTGCCAGCAGTTCCTCTAATGAGCAGTTCTTC
J: TRBJ2-1
D: NA
size: NA
V: TRBV6-5

CDR3: CASKETDFNEKLFF
DNA: TGTGCCAGCAAGGAGACCGATTTTAATGAAAAACTGTTTTTT
J: TRBJ1-4
D: NA
size: NA
V: TRBV6-5

CDR3: CASSLRGGVYEQYF
DNA: TGCGCCAGCAGCCTTAGGGGGGGGGTTTACGAGCAGTACTTC
J: TRBJ2-7
D: NA
size: NA
V: TRBV4-1

CDR3: CATSDPGLAEAAPQDTQYF
DNA: TGTGCCACCAGTGACCCCGGACTAGCGGAGGCGGCCCCTCAAGATACGCAGTATTTT
J: TRBJ2-3
D: TRBD2
size: NA
V: TRBV24-1

CDR3: CASSVGTNQPQHF
DNA: TGTGCCAGCAGCGTAGGCACTAATCAGCCCCAGCATTTT
J: TRBJ1-5
D: NA
size: NA
V: TRBV9

CDR3: CASSTRDGVVGELFF
DNA: TGTGCCAGCAGCACCCGCGATGGGGTAGTCGGGGAGCTGTTTTTT
J: TRBJ2-2
D: NA
size: NA
V: TRBV9

CDR3: CASSSYTGQGYGYTF
DNA: TGTGCCAGCAGCTCCTATACGGGACAGGGCTATGGCTACACCTTC
J: TRBJ1-2
D: TRBD1
size: NA
V: TRBV5-8

CDR3: CASSLVGQGTDEQFF
DNA: TGTGCCAGCAGCTTGGTGGGACAGGGCACTGATGAGCAGTTCTTC
J: TRBJ2-1
D: TRBD1
size: NA
V: TRBV5-6

CDR3: CASSRDTYMNTEAFF
DNA: TGCGCCAGCAGTCGAGACACCTACATGAACACTGAAGCTTTCTTT
J: TRBJ1-1
D: NA
size: NA
V: TRBV5-1

CDR3: CAWSVLGLYNEQFF
DNA: TGTGCCTGGAGTGTACTAGGACTTTACAATGAGCAGTTCTTC
J: TRBJ2-1
D: NA
size: NA
V: TRBV30

CDR3: CATSDLSSGGMNEQFF
DNA: TGTGCCACCAGTGATTTATCTAGCGGGGGGATGAATGAGCAGTTCTTC
J: TRBJ2-1
D: TRBD2
size: NA
V: TRBV24-1

CDR3: CASAGRANQPQHF
DNA: TGTGCCAGCGCTGGCAGGGCCAATCAGCCCCAGCATTTT
J: TRBJ1-5
D: NA
size: NA
V: TRBV2

CDR3: CASSMHQDNEQFF
DNA: TGTGCCAGCAGCATGCATCAAGACAATGAGCAGTTCTTC
J: TRBJ2-1
D: NA
size: NA
V: TRBV7-3

CDR3: CASSQVQTSGGASGETQYF
DNA: TGCGCCAGCAGCCAAGTGCAGACTAGCGGGGGGGCCTCCGGTGAGACCCAGTACTTC
J: TRBJ2-5
D: TRBD2
size: NA
V: TRBV4-1

CDR3: CASSEMGSPEQFF
DNA: TGTGCCAGCAGTGAAATGGGGAGTCCTGAGCAGTTCTTC
J: TRBJ2-1
D: NA
size: NA
V: TRBV25-1

CDR3: CASSLPSGGTDTQYF
DNA: TGTGCCAGCAGCTTACCTAGCGGGGGGACAGATACGCAGTATTTT
J: TRBJ2-3
D: TRBD2
size: NA
V: TRBV7-3

CDR3: CSIWGGLHYNEQFF
DNA: TGCAGCATCTGGGGGGGGCTACACTACAATGAGCAGTTCTTC
J: TRBJ2-1
D: NA
size: NA
V: TRBV29-1

CDR3: CASAKSGRTNTEAFF
DNA: TGCGCCAGCGCTAAGTCAGGACGGACGAACACTGAAGCTTTCTTT
J: TRBJ1-1
D: NA
size: NA
V: TRBV5-1

CDR3: CASSPAYEQYF
DNA: TGTGCCAGCAGCCCTGCCTACGAGCAGTACTTC
J: TRBJ2-7
D: NA
size: NA
V: TRBV7-8

CDR3: CATSTYGLAGARHQETQYF
DNA: TGTGCCACCAGCACCTACGGACTAGCGGGCGCTAGGCACCAAGAGACCCAGTACTTC
J: TRBJ2-5
D: TRBD2
size: NA
V: TRBV15

CDR3: CASSVQLPNSPLHF
DNA: TGTGCCAGCAGTGTACAGCTCCCCAATTCACCCCTCCACTTT
J: TRBJ1-6
D: NA
size: NA
V: TRBV27

CDR3: CASSLGQSFYGYTF
DNA: TGCGCCAGCAGCTTGGGACAGAGCTTCTATGGCTACACCTTC
J: TRBJ1-2
D: NA
size: NA
V: TRBV5-1

CDR3: CASSPRRGNEQFF
DNA: TGTGCCAGCAGCCCAAGGCGCGGGAATGAGCAGTTCTTC
J: TRBJ2-1
D: NA
size: NA
V: TRBV6-5

CDR3: CAWEAAGDTDTQYF
DNA: TGTGCCTGGGAGGCAGCGGGGGACACAGATACGCAGTATTTT
J: TRBJ2-3
D: TRBD2
size: once
V: TRBV30